A selection of T cell receptor beta chains follows, all from one sample in a study of CXCR3-negative and CXCR3-positive naive CD8 T cells. Reanalyzing the 5' RACE reads, TCRdb keeps one entry per CDR3 protein, without DNA. This sample contains 90,000 to 150,000 distinct CDR3 sequences. Sequenced sample: naive CXCR3+ CD8+ T cells from blood. The receptors were sampled from a human donor in good health. Some clones in this sample may be carry-over from other donors' samples. CDR3s include the opening cysteine and the closing phenylalanine or tryptophan. The order of the fields is J gene, V gene, CDR3 protein.

J: TRBJ2-4; V: TRBV28; CDR3: CASAYRRVAKNIQYF
J: TRBJ2-7; V: TRBV28; CDR3: CASSLSGTGGRYEQYF
J: TRBJ2-7; V: TRBV15; CDR3: CATSARLAGHEQYF
J: TRBJ2-7; V: TRBV21-1; CDR3: CASSKTRGLAEGLSYEQYF
J: TRBJ2-1; V: TRBV27; CDR3: CASNRRAGYNEQFF
J: TRBJ2-2; V: TRBV29-1; CDR3: CSVEDKTEGSNTGELFF
J: TRBJ1-1; V: TRBV15; CDR3: CATSSGVNTEAFF
J: TRBJ1-5; V: TRBV20-1; CDR3: CSARWGNQPQHF
J: TRBJ2-7; V: TRBV4-1; CDR3: CASSQTTGSYEQYF
J: TRBJ2-7; V: TRBV7-2; CDR3: CASSLDRGLPYEQYF
J: TRBJ2-1; V: TRBV12-3/TRBV12-4; CDR3: CASSGGDEQFF
J: TRBJ2-1; V: TRBV5-1; CDR3: CASSLPTSGVNYNEQFF
J: TRBJ2-7; V: TRBV18; CDR3: CASSPGTGDYEQYF
J: TRBJ1-2; V: TRBV4-1; CDR3: CASSLGTGIDGYTF
J: TRBJ1-6; V: TRBV28; CDR3: CASEGRLVSPLHF
J: TRBJ2-7; V: TRBV29-1; CDR3: CSAGTMGDEQYF
J: TRBJ1-4; V: TRBV7-4; CDR3: CAFGRHSTNEKLFF
J: TRBJ2-7; V: TRBV28; CDR3: CASSLRSFTSGRGPTYEQYF
J: TRBJ2-7; V: TRBV7-9; CDR3: CASTRGDYEQYF
J: TRBJ1-5; V: TRBV28; CDR3: CASTRTGYVFGDQPQHF
J: TRBJ2-7; V: TRBV29-1; CDR3: CSAWTGSYEQYF
J: TRBJ1-6; V: TRBV13; CDR3: CASSSRGSPLHF
J: TRBJ2-1; V: TRBV5-6; CDR3: CASSLIQREQFF
J: TRBJ2-7; V: TRBV19; CDR3: CASSMTGGVYEQYF
J: TRBJ1-1; V: TRBV6-6; CDR3: CASSYSGYTEAFF
J: TRBJ2-5; V: TRBV20-1; CDR3: CSASSGSRETQYF
J: TRBJ2-5; V: TRBV19; CDR3: CASSTGERGTGTQYF
J: TRBJ2-3; V: TRBV28; CDR3: CASSTRTDTDTQYF
J: TRBJ2-7; V: TRBV29-1; CDR3: CSVTRDSSYEQYF
J: TRBJ2-3; V: TRBV5-1; CDR3: CASSLRGSGSETDTQYF
J: TRBJ2-7; V: TRBV29-1; CDR3: CSVEDPGQGKDYEQYF